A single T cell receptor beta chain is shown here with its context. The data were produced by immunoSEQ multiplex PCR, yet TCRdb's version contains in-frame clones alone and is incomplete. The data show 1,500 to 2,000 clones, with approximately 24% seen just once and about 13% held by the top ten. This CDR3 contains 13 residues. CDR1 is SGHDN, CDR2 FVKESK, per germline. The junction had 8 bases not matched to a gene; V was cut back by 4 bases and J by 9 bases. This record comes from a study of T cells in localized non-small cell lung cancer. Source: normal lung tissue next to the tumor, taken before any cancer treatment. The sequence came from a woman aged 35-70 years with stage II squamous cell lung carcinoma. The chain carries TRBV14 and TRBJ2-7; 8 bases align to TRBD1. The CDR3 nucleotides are TGTGCCAGCAGCCTCTCGGACAGGGCGAGGCAGTACTTC. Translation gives CASSLSDRARQYF.